The sample holds a few counts of the clone carrying this T cell receptor (beta chain). The data belong to a study of response to subunit inactivated influenza vaccine. Looked up from germline, CDR1 is MGHRA and CDR2 is YSYEKL. Trimming cost V 6 bases and J 2 bases, with 12 bases left between them. The CDR3 runs to 14 residues. Each CDR3 protein is one row after TCRdb ran MiXCR on the RT-PCR reads. The sample holds some 570,000 distinct CDR3 sequences; about 10% are singletons and the top ten take about 10%. The sample was also reused in another study, on T cells expressing NK-cell markers. As that study records: Researchers built TCR beta cDNA using 5'RACE template switching with UMIs. The same clonotypes also predominated in the CD3+CD56-NKG2C+ fraction of four donors.

The clonotype was recovered from a man in his fifties who received an inactivated influenza vaccine. This chain uses TRBV4-1 with TRBJ2-3; maybe TRBD1 (7 bases). The source material was PBMCs from blood, sampled on the day of vaccination. CDR3 residues: CASSPRGVTDTQYF. DNA of the CDR3: TGCGCCAGCAGTCCCAGGGGGGTCACAGATACGCAGTATTTT.